This T cell receptor beta chain appears in the sequencing data of a study of blood T cell repertoires in COVID-19. Study information: T cells, B-cell-depleted T cells, or PBMCs provided the cDNA or gDNA that served as material.

In the authors' workflow: Estimation of nucleated cell counts was performed using reference gene primer amplification. The data were produced by immunoSEQ multiplex PCR, yet TCRdb's version contains in-frame clones alone and is incomplete. D and trimming come from the DNA, and the V and J calls and clone size come from that table. The sample shows 300,000 or so clones, approximately 83% of them seen only once. The study recruited people aged roughly 18 to 95 years across around 23 US areas. CDR1 LGHNA and CDR2 YSLEER come from the germline V gene. The CDR3 is made up of 14 amino acids. The trim removed 4 bases at V and 9 bases at J, leaving 5 bases unmatched.

This sequence joins TRBV4-3 and TRBJ1-6; 8 positions agree with TRBD1. The sample comprised PBMCs or T cells enriched from blood (not recorded which). This receptor was obtained from a woman in her thirties or forties with acute COVID-19. The chain's CDR3 is CASSPQGAASPLHF. The CDR3, as DNA: TGCGCCAGCAGCCCCCAGGGGGCTGCTTCACCCCTCCACTTT.